The clone carrying this T cell receptor beta chain was counted once. Its antigen is unidentified. The data are from a study of OX40 agonist ivuxolimab in advanced cancers. Study results and limitations: The average count of expanded clones was higher among CD8+ T cells than among CD4+. Doses of 0.1 to 3.0 mg/kg were accompanied by clonal expansion of CD4+ and CD8+ blood T cells by week 6.

Using immunoSEQ multiplex PCR, the repertoire was profiled, and TCRdb retains in-frame clones only, with some absent. The table includes under 45,000 clones, roughly four fifths detected once. The TCR originated in an adult with an advanced solid tumor such as melanoma, head and neck, liver or kidney cancer. The sequences come from CD4+ or CD8+ T cells sorted from blood, collected in a trial of the OX40 agonist ivuxolimab.

CDR3 loop: CSVGGTSGSLYNEQFF. The CDR3 nucleotides read TGCAGCGTTGGAGGGACTAGCGGGAGCCTCTACAATGAGCAGTTCTTC. The J gene is TRBJ2-1, the V gene TRBV29-1; TRBD2 agrees at 14 bases. The junction had 5 bases not matched to a gene; V was cut back by 4 bases and J by 3 bases. The CDR3 runs to 16 residues. Germline loops: CDR1 SQVTM, CDR2 ANQGSEA.